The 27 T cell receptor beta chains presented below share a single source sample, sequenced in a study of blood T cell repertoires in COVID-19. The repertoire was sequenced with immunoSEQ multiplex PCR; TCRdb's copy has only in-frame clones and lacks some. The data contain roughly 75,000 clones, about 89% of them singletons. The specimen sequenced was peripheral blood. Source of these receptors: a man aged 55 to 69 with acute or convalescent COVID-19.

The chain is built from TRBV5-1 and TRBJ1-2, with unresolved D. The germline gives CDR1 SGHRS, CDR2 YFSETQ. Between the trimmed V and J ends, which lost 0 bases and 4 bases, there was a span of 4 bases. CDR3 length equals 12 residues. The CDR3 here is CASSLDRYGYTF. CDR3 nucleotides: TGCGCCAGCAGCTTGGATCGCTATGGCTACACCTTC. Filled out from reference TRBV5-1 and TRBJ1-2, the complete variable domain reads KAGVTQTPRYLIKTRGQQVTLSCSPISGHRSVSWYQQTPGQGLQFLFEYFSETQRNKGNFPGRFSGRQFSNSRSEMNVSTLELGDSALYLCASSLDRYGYTFGSGTRLTVV.

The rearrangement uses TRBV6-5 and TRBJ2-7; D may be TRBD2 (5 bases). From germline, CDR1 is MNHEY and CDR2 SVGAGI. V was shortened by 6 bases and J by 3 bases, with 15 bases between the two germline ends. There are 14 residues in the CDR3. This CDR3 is CASSRTRGSYEQYF. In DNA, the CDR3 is TGTGCCAGCAGCCGAACTCGAGGGAGCTACGAGCAGTACTTC.

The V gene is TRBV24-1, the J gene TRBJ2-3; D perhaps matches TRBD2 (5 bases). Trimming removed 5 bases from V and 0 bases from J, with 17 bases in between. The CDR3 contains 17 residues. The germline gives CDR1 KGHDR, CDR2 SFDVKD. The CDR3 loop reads CATSVGVPTLSTDTQYF. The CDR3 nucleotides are TGTGCCACCAGTGTCGGGGTGCCTACCCTTAGCACAGATACGCAGTATTTT.

CDR3 in DNA: TGTGCCAGCAGCCCCCGACCCGCCACAGATAGCAATCAGCCCCAGCATTTT. This encodes CASSPRPATDSNQPQHF. The genes are TRBV7-8 and TRBJ1-5; D uncertain. The germline V gene encodes CDR1 SGHVS and CDR2 FQNEAQ. V lost 5 bases and J 0 bases, leaving 17 bases between the germline ends. The CDR3 is 17 residues long.

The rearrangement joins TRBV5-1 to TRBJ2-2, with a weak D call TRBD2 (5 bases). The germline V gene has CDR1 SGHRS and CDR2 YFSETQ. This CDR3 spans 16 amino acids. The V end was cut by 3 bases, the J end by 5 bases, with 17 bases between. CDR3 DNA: TGCGCCAGCAGCTCCCCATCGCCGGGGAAAACCGGGGAGCTGTTTTTT. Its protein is CASSSPSPGKTGELFF.

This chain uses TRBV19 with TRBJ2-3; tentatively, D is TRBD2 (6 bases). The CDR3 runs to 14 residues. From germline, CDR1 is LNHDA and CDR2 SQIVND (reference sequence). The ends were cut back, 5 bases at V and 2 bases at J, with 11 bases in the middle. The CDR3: CASSQGGNTDTQYF. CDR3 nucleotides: TGTGCCAGTAGTCAAGGAGGGAACACAGATACGCAGTATTTT.

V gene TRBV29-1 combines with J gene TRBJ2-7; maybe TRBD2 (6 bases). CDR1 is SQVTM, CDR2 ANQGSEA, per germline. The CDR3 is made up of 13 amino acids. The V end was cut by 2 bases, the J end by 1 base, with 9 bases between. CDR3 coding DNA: TGCAGCGTTGAATCAGGGAGGTCCTACGAGCAGTACTTC. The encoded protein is CSVESGRSYEQYF.

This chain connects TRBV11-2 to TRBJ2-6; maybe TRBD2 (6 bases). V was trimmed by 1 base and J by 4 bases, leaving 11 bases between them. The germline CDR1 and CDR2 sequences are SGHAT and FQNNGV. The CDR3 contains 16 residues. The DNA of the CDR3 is TGTGCCAGCAGCTTAGTGGGGGGATCCGGGGCCAACGTCCTGACTTTC. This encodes CASSLVGGSGANVLTF.

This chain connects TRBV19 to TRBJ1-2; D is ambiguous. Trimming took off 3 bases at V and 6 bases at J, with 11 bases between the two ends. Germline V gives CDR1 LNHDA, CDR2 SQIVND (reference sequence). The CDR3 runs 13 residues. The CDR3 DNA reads TGTGCCAGTAGTATTACAACAGTTAATGGCTACACCTTC. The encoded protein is CASSITTVNGYTF.

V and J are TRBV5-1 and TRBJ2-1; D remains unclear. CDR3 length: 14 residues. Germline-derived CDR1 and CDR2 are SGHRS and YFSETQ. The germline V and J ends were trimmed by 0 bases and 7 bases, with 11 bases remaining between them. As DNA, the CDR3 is TGCGCCAGCAGCTTGGTACTTGAAACTAATGAGCAGTTCTTC. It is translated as CASSLVLETNEQFF.

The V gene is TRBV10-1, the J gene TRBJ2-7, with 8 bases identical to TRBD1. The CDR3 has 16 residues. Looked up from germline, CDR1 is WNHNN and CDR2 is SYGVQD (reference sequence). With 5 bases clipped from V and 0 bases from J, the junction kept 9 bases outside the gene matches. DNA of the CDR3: TGCGCCAGCAGTAACGAAAGGACAGGGCGCTCCTACGAGCAGTACTTC. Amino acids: CASSNERTGRSYEQYF.

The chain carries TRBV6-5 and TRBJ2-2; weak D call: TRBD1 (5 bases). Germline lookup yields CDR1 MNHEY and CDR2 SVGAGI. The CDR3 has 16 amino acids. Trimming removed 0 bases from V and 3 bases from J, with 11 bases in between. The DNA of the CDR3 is TGTGCCAGCAGTTACTCGGGGCAGAGTCACACCGGGGAGCTGTTTTTT. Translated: CASSYSGQSHTGELFF.

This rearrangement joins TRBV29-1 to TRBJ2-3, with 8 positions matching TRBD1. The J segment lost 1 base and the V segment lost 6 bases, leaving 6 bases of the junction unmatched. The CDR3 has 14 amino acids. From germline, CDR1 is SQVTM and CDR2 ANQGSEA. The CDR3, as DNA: TGCAGCGTCCCAGGGGGCGCGGGCACAGATACGCAGTATTTT. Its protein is CSVPGGAGTDTQYF.

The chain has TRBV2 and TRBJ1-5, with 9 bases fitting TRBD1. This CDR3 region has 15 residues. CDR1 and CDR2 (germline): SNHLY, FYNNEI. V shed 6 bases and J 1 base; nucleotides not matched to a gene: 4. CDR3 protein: CASRTGTGSNQPQHF. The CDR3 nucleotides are TGTGCCAGCAGAACCGGGACAGGGAGCAATCAGCCCCAGCATTTT. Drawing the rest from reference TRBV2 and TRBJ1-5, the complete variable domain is EPEVTQTPSHQVTQMGQEVILRCVPISNHLYFYWYRQILGQKVEFLVSFYNNEISEKSEIFDDQFSVERPDGSNFTLKIRSTKLEDSAMYFCASRTGTGSNQPQHFGDGTRLSIL.

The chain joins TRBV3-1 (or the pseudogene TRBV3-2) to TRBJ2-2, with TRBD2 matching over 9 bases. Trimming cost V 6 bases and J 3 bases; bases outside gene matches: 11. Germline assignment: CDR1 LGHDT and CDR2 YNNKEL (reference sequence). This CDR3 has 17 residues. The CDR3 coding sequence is TGTGCCAGCAGGGGGACTAGCCTATCCGATTACACCGGGGAGCTGTTTTTT. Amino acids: CASRGTSLSDYTGELFF.

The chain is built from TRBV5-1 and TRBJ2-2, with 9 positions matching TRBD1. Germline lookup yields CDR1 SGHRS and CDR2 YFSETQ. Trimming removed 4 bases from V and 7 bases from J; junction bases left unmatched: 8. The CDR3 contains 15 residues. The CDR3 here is CASSPGTGISGELFF. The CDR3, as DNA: TGCGCCAGCAGCCCCGGGACAGGGATCAGCGGGGAGCTGTTTTTT.

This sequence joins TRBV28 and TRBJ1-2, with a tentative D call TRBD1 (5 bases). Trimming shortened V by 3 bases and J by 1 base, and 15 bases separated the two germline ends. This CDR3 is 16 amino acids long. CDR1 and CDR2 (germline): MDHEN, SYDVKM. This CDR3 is CASSFPEGQGNYGYTF. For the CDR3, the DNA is TGTGCCAGCAGTTTTCCGGAGGGGCAGGGTAACTATGGCTACACCTTC.

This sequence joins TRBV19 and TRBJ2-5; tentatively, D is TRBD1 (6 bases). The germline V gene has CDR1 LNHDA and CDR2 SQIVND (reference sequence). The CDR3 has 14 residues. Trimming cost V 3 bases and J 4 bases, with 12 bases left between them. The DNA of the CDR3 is TGTGCCAGTAGTATTATCAGGGGAGTAGAGACCCAGTACTTC. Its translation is CASSIIRGVETQYF. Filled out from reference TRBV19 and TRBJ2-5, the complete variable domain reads DGGITQSPKYLFRKEGQNVTLSCEQNLNHDAMYWYRQDPGQGLRLIYYSQIVNDFQKGDIAEGYSVSREKKESFPLTVTSAQKNPTAFYLCASSIIRGVETQYFGPGTRLLVL.

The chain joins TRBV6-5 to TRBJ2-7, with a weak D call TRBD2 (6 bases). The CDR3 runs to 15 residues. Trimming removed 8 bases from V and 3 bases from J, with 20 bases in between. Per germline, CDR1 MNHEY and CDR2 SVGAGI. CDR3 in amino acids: CASRPMAGSYYEQYF. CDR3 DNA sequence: TGTGCCAGCCGTCCCATGGCGGGGTCTTACTACGAGCAGTACTTC.

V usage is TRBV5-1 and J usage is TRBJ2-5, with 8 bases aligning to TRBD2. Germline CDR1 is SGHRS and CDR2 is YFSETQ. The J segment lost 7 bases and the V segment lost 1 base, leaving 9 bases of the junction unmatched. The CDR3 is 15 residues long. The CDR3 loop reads CASSLTSGAPGTQYF. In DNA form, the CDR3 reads TGCGCCAGCAGCTTGACTAGCGGAGCCCCGGGGACCCAGTACTTC.

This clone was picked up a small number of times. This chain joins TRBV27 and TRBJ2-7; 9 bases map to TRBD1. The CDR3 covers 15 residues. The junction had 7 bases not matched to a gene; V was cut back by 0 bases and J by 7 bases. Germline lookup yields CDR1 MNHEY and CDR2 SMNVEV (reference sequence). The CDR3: CASSLSTGGMREQYF. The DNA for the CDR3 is TGTGCCAGCAGTTTATCTACAGGGGGCATGAGGGAGCAGTACTTC.

The CDR3 bases are TGCGCCAGCCGGACAGGGGACTTCAATGAGCAGTTCTTC. Residues: CASRTGDFNEQFF. This sequence joins TRBV5-1 and TRBJ2-1; 9 bases line up with TRBD1. This CDR3 has 13 amino acids. From germline, CDR1 is SGHRS and CDR2 YFSETQ. V lost 7 bases to trimming and J lost 6 bases; unmatched junction nucleotides: 5.

In DNA, the CDR3 is TGTGCCAGCAGCCCACGACTAGCGGGACAATACAATGAGCAGTTCTTC. Protein sequence: CASSPRLAGQYNEQFF. The chain links TRBV5-4 to TRBJ2-1, with TRBD2 identical over 11 bases. CDR1 is SGHNT and CDR2 is YYREEE in the germline V gene (reference sequence). The J segment lost 4 bases and the V segment lost 4 bases, leaving 7 bases of the junction unmatched. CDR3 length: 16 residues.

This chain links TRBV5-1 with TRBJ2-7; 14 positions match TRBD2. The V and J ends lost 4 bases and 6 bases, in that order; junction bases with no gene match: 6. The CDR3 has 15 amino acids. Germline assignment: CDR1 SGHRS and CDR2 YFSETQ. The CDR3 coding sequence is TGCGCCAGCAGCCTCGGGACTAGCGGGAGCCGCGAGCAGTACTTC. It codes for CASSLGTSGSREQYF.

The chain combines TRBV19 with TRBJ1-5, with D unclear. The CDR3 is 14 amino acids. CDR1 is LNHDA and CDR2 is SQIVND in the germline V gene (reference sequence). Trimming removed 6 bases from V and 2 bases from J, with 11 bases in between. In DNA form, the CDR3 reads TGTGCCAGTAGCCTCGAGGCAGGCAATCAGCCCCAGCATTTT. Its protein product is CASSLEAGNQPQHF.

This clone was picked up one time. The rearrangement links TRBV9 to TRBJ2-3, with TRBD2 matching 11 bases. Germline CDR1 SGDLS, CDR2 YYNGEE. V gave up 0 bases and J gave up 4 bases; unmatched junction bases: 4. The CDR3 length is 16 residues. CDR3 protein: CASSVASGGPPDTQYF. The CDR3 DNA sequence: TGTGCCAGCAGCGTAGCTAGCGGGGGGCCCCCAGATACGCAGTATTTT. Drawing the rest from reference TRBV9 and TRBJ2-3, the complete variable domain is DSGVTQTPKHLITATGQRVTLRCSPRSGDLSVYWYQQSLDQGLQFLIQYYNGEERAKGNILERFSAQQFPDLHSELNLSSLELGDSALYFCASSVASGGPPDTQYFGPGTRLTVL.

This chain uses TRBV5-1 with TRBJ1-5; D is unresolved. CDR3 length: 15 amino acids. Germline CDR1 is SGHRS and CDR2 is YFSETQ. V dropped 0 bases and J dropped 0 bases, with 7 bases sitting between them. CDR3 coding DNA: TGCGCCAGCAGCTTGGGAGGTAATAGCAATCAGCCCCAGCATTTT. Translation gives CASSLGGNSNQPQHF.